This TCR beta chain originates from a study of shared clonotypes between healthy human individuals. General study findings and limits: Relative to their counterparts shared across all four donors, non-shared clonotypes exhibited diminished generation probabilities.

The donor population consisted of healthy HIV-negative adults with no recent acute infections or vaccinations. Repertoires were generated with immunoSEQ multiplex PCR, while TCRdb's copy carries only in-frame clones and drops some. The sample contains 1,400,000 or so clones, approximately 98.5% of which appear only once. The CDR3 runs 16 residues. Trimming took 3 bases from V and 0 from J; bases not matched to a gene: 6. Germline V gives CDR1 SEHNR, CDR2 FQNEAQ (reference sequence). This clone is a singleton in its sample. What it binds is not known. The chain has TRBV7-9 and TRBJ2-7, with TRBD2 identical over 9 bases. This receptor was taken from a man aged 30 to 45 in good health. Sequenced input: naive CD4+ T cells sorted from blood. Sample subset: CD45RA+ positively selected. The CDR3: CASSFRRTSVSYEQYF. DNA of the CDR3: TGTGCCAGCAGCTTCAGGAGGACTAGCGTCTCCTACGAGCAGTACTTC. Drawing the rest from reference TRBV7-9 and TRBJ2-7, the complete variable domain is DTGVSQNPRHKITKRGQNVTFRCDPISEHNRLYWYRQTLGQGPEFLTYFQNEAQLEKSRLLSDRFSAERPKGSFSTLEIQRTEQGDSAMYLCASSFRRTSVSYEQYFGPGTRLTVT.